Presented here are 27 T cell receptor beta chains from one specimen sequenced in a study of response to subunit inactivated influenza vaccine. TCRdb redid the calling of the RT-PCR reads with MiXCR, one entry per CDR3 protein. This sample has about 540,000 distinct CDR3 sequences, with roughly 25% found just once. These data also formed part of another study, on T cells expressing NK-cell markers. That study adds: A 5'RACE template switching approach incorporating UMIs was used to make TCR beta cDNA.

Sequenced material: CD4+ T cells sorted from PBMCs, taken less than 13 days after vaccination. The receptors were sampled from a man aged 45-65 years who received an inactivated influenza vaccine.

This clonotype was seen a single time. Germline and junction disagree at one end, which may indicate a read error. This chain links TRBV12-3 or TRBV12-4 with TRBJ1-5; D unclear. The length of the CDR3 is 16 residues. The CDR3 region has the DNA TGTGCCAGCAGTTTGGGCTGCTACAATAGCAATCAGCCCCAGCGTTTT. Protein sequence: CASSLGCYNSNQPQRF.

V usage is TRBV20-1 and J usage is TRBJ1-3, with a possible D match to TRBD1 (6 bases). CDR1 and CDR2 from the germline V gene are DFQATT and SNEGSKA (reference sequence). V lost 6 bases to trimming and J lost 4 bases, with 13 bases between them. The CDR3 has 13 amino acids. Written as DNA, the CDR3 is TGCAGTGCAGAGGGGGTAAACGGAAACACCATATATTTT. Residues: CSAEGVNGNTIYF.

This clonotype showed up just a few times. V and J are TRBV5-1 and TRBJ2-7, with D possibly matching TRBD2 (5 bases). Germline assignment: CDR1 SGHRS and CDR2 YFSETQ. V dropped 0 bases and J dropped 5 bases, with 15 bases sitting between them. This CDR3 spans 15 amino acids. CDR3: CASSLVGTSGDEQYF. CDR3 DNA: TGCGCCAGCAGCTTGGTCGGTACTAGTGGCGACGAGCAGTACTTC. Supplemented by reference TRBV5-1 and TRBJ2-7, the full variable domain reads KAGVTQTPRYLIKTRGQQVTLSCSPISGHRSVSWYQQTPGQGLQFLFEYFSETQRNKGNFPGRFSGRQFSNSRSEMNVSTLELGDSALYLCASSLVGTSGDEQYFGPGTRLTVT.

In this sample, this clonotype turned up a few times. The chain is built from TRBV4-2 and TRBJ2-1, with D perhaps TRBD1 or TRBD2 (5 bases each). The CDR3 runs 15 residues. CDR1 and CDR2 from the germline V gene are LGHNA and YNFKEQ. V shed 1 base and J shed 5 bases, with 12 bases lying between them. The CDR3 reads CASSQGSGANNEQFF. The DNA of the CDR3 is TGTGCCAGCAGCCAAGGGTCCGGGGCTAACAATGAGCAGTTCTTC.

This CDR3 reads CASSRQGGGAEAFF. CDR3 nucleotides: TGTGCCAGCAGCCGCCAAGGGGGGGGTGCTGAAGCTTTCTTT. The chain combines TRBV12-3 or TRBV12-4 with TRBJ1-1; D perhaps matches TRBD1 (6 bases). The CDR3 consists of 14 residues. V lost 6 bases and J 6 bases, leaving 17 bases between the germline ends.

There are many counts of this clonotype. The chain has TRBV9 and TRBJ2-1; TRBD2 matches at 15 bases. CDR1 is SGDLS, CDR2 YYNGEE, per germline. J gave up 9 bases and V 4 bases, and 14 bases lay outside the gene matches. The CDR3 is 18 residues long. DNA for the CDR3: TGTGCCAGCAGCCTCCGGACTAGCGGGAGGGCCATATATGGTGAGCAGTTCTTC. Protein sequence: CASSLRTSGRAIYGEQFF.

CDR3 in amino acids: CASSRLAGVYNEQFF. CDR3 DNA: TGTGCCAGCAGCCGACTAGCGGGGGTATACAATGAGCAGTTCTTC. This chain joins TRBV6-1 and TRBJ2-1; 12 bases align to TRBD2. Germline lookup yields CDR1 MNHNS and CDR2 SASEGT. The CDR3 is 15 residues long. V lost 6 bases to trimming and J lost 4 bases; unmatched junction nucleotides: 4.

CDR3 in amino acids: CASSLLQGSWDTDTQYF. In nucleotides, the CDR3 is TGTGCCAGCAGTTTGTTACAGGGGTCGTGGGACACAGATACGCAGTATTTT. The chain links TRBV27 to TRBJ2-3, with TRBD1 matching over 7 bases. Germline assignment: CDR1 MNHEY and CDR2 SMNVEV (reference sequence). After removal of 3 bases from V and 2 bases from J, the junction contained 11 bases not matched to a gene. This CDR3 spans 17 amino acids.

This sequence joins TRBV9 and TRBJ1-2, with 8 positions matching TRBD1. Trimming cost V 4 bases and J 6 bases; bases outside gene matches: 8. Germline CDR1 SGDLS, CDR2 YYNGEE. This CDR3 has 14 amino acids. The CDR3 loop reads CASSTRGQGDGYTF. The CDR3 region has the DNA TGTGCCAGCAGCACGAGAGGACAGGGAGATGGCTACACCTTC.

This clonotype has more than one count but fewer than ten. V gene TRBV28 combines with J gene TRBJ2-5; a weak D match, TRBD2 (5 bases). The length of the CDR3 is 14 residues. With 2 bases removed from V and 4 bases from J, the gap between germline ends came to 11 bases. Germline CDR1 is MDHEN and CDR2 is SYDVKM. The CDR3 here is CASSLPDYGETQYF. The CDR3 bases are TGTGCCAGCAGTTTACCCGACTATGGAGAGACCCAGTACTTC.

This clonotype occurred a few times. The chain combines TRBV5-1 with TRBJ2-2; the match to TRBD1 covers 9 bases. Trimming removed 4 bases from V and 7 bases from J; junction bases left unmatched: 8. The CDR3 contains 15 residues. Germline-derived CDR1 and CDR2 are SGHRS and YFSETQ. As DNA, the CDR3 is TGCGCCAGCAGCAAACAGGGGGCGCAAGGCGGGGAGCTGTTTTTT. It translates to CASSKQGAQGGELFF. The full variable domain, in which reference TRBV5-1 and TRBJ2-2 provide the parts outside the CDR3, is KAGVTQTPRYLIKTRGQQVTLSCSPISGHRSVSWYQQTPGQGLQFLFEYFSETQRNKGNFPGRFSGRQFSNSRSEMNVSTLELGDSALYLCASSKQGAQGGELFFGEGSRLTVL.

This clonotype appeared a few times. This chain connects TRBV18 to TRBJ2-1; the match to TRBD1 covers 10 bases. CDR1 is KGHSH and CDR2 is LQKENI in the germline V gene. The V and J ends lost 0 bases and 2 bases, in that order; junction bases with no gene match: 1. The CDR3 is 16 amino acids. CDR3 sequence (DNA): TGTGCCAGCTCACCACCAGGACAGGGGGCCTACAATGAGCAGTTCTTC. As protein: CASSPPGQGAYNEQFF. Using reference TRBV18 and TRBJ2-1 for the parts outside the CDR3, the full variable domain is NAGVMQNPRHLVRRRGQEARLRCSPMKGHSHVYWYRQLPEEGLKFMVYLQKENIIDESGMPKERFSAEFPKEGPSILRIQQVVRGDSAAYFCASSPPGQGAYNEQFFGPGTRLTVL.

In its sample, this clonotype was seen a few times. This chain connects TRBV5-1 to TRBJ2-3; TRBD1 is a possible D gene (5 bases). Germline CDR1 and CDR2: SGHRS and YFSETQ. V was cut by 0 bases and J by 3 bases, with 11 bases left in between. The CDR3 is made up of 15 amino acids. CDR3 sequence: CASSLVVQVTDTQYF. The CDR3 DNA sequence: TGCGCCAGCAGCTTGGTAGTACAGGTAACAGATACGCAGTATTTT. Full variable domain (outside the CDR3, taken from reference TRBV5-1 and TRBJ2-3): KAGVTQTPRYLIKTRGQQVTLSCSPISGHRSVSWYQQTPGQGLQFLFEYFSETQRNKGNFPGRFSGRQFSNSRSEMNVSTLELGDSALYLCASSLVVQVTDTQYFGPGTRLTVL.

The chain recombines TRBV9 with TRBJ1-1; the D gene is possibly TRBD1 (5 bases). Deletions cut 0 bases from V and 7 bases from J, with 13 bases between. The germline V gene encodes CDR1 SGDLS and CDR2 YYNGEE. The CDR3 is 14 amino acids. Written as DNA, the CDR3 is TGTGCCAGCAGCGTAGTGGGGTCAGGGCTTGAAGCTTTCTTT. Its translation: CASSVVGSGLEAFF.

In this sample, this clonotype turned up a few times. The genes are TRBV30 and TRBJ2-1; 9 nucleotides line up with TRBD2. V lost 7 bases to trimming and J lost 12 bases; unmatched junction nucleotides: 16. The CDR3 has 14 amino acids. Germline V gene lookup returns CDR1 GTSNPN and CDR2 SVGIG (reference sequence). The CDR3 reads CASRKAGGPIWQFF. CDR3 nucleotides: TGTGCCTCTCGTAAGGCGGGAGGGCCGATTTGGCAGTTCTTC. The whole variable domain, filled in from reference TRBV30 and TRBJ2-1, reads SQTIHQWPATLVQPVGSPLSLECTVEGTSNPNLYWYRQAAGRGLQLLFYSVGIGQISSEVPQNLSASRPQDRQFILSSKKLLLSDSGFYLCASRKAGGPIWQFFGPGTRLTVL.

V is TRBV5-1 and J is TRBJ2-2; tentative D call: TRBD1 (5 bases). The CDR3 extends over 13 amino acids. V was clipped by 4 bases and J by 6 bases, with 10 bases between them. In germline, CDR1 is SGHRS, CDR2 YFSETQ. In DNA form, the CDR3 reads TGCGCCAGCAGCCCAGGGTCCGCCGGGGAGCTGTTTTTT. The encoded protein is CASSPGSAGELFF.

The gene calls are TRBV5-1 and TRBJ1-1, with D unresolved. This CDR3 comprises 14 residues. V lost 0 bases, J lost 6 bases, and 12 bases lay in between. Germline V CDR1 and CDR2: SGHRS, YFSETQ. The CDR3 DNA sequence: TGCGCCAGCAGCTTGGCTAGGGATTATGCTGAAGCTTTCTTT. Protein: CASSLARDYAEAFF.

This clonotype was seen a handful of times. The rearrangement joins TRBV12-3 or TRBV12-4 to TRBJ2-2; D gene unclear. V was cut by 1 base and J by 7 bases, with 7 bases left in between. The CDR3 spans 13 residues. The CDR3 DNA sequence: TGTGCCAGCAGTTTAGTCGGCGGCGGGGAGCTGTTTTTT. It encodes CASSLVGGGELFF.

The rearrangement links TRBV29-1 to TRBJ2-7; D perhaps matches TRBD2 (5 bases). Trimming left V 4 bases short and J 0 bases short, with 7 bases between. The CDR3 has 12 residues. Germline V gives CDR1 SQVTM, CDR2 ANQGSEA. DNA for the CDR3: TGCAGCGTTGCGCGGGCCTCCTACGAGCAGTACTTC. It yields the protein CSVARASYEQYF.

This clonotype occurred many times. V and J are TRBV4-3 and TRBJ2-5; TRBD2 matches at 9 bases. The CDR3 has 16 amino acids. Germline trimming cut 0 bases from V and 0 bases from J; bases unmatched to any gene: 2. Germline V lookup: CDR1 LGHNA, CDR2 YSLEER. The CDR3: CASSQDSGSYQETQYF. The CDR3 DNA follows: TGCGCCAGCAGCCAAGATAGCGGGAGCTACCAAGAGACCCAGTACTTC.

This clonotype was observed at least ten times. V usage is TRBV7-2 and J usage is TRBJ2-1, with TRBD2 matching over 16 bases. J was trimmed by 8 bases and V by 4 bases; bases with no gene match: 2. The germline V gene has CDR1 SGHTA and CDR2 FQGNSA. This CDR3 comprises 15 residues. CDR3 nucleotide sequence: TGTGCCAGCAGCTCGGGACTAGCGGGGGGGCATGAGCAGTTCTTC. Its protein product is CASSSGLAGGHEQFF.

Only a few counts were recorded for this clonotype. The J gene is TRBJ2-4, the V gene TRBV15; TRBD1 is a possible D gene (6 bases). V lost 1 base and J lost 3, with 10 bases in between. CDR3 length equals 15 residues. Per the germline V gene, CDR1 is LNHNV and CDR2 is YYDKDF (reference sequence). CDR3 bases: TGTGCCACCAGCAGAGCGGGACAAGGCAAAAACATTCAGTACTTC. Amino acid sequence: CATSRAGQGKNIQYF.

Only a few counts were recorded for this clonotype. V is TRBV6-2 or TRBV6-3 and J is TRBJ1-2; D might be TRBD1 (5 bases). There are 15 residues in the CDR3. Deletions cut 7 bases from V and 8 bases from J, with 23 bases between. Germline CDR1 and CDR2: MNHEY and SVGEGT. The chain's CDR3 is CASTIDTAGLRGYTF. DNA of the CDR3: TGTGCCAGCACCATCGACACGGCGGGGCTTCGGGGCTACACCTTC.

The genes are TRBV6-5 and TRBJ2-1; a weak D match, TRBD2 (7 bases). The V and J ends lost 5 bases and 6 bases respectively, with 20 bases between them. The CDR3 runs to 16 residues. Germline-derived CDR1 and CDR2 are MNHEY and SVGAGI. CDR3 nucleotides: TGTGCCAGCAGTAAATTGGGGGGGGCCTTATCCAATGAGCAGTTCTTC. It specifies CASSKLGGALSNEQFF.

V and J are TRBV28 and TRBJ2-1; D not certain. This CDR3 is built from 16 residues. V lost 4 bases, J lost 0 bases, and 13 bases lay in between. The germline V gene has CDR1 MDHEN and CDR2 SYDVKM. The CDR3 is CASSSGAGHSYNEQFF. The CDR3 region has the DNA TGTGCCAGCAGTTCTGGAGCTGGGCACTCCTACAATGAGCAGTTCTTC.

This clonotype was observed a handful of times. The J gene is TRBJ2-1, the V gene TRBV6-5, with 7 bases lining up with TRBD1. V was pared by 4 bases and J by 9 bases, with 12 bases of the junction left unmatched. The CDR3 sequence is 15 residues long. The germline CDR1 and CDR2 sequences are MNHEY and SVGAGI. CDR3 residues: CASSSPTGSGFEQFF. The DNA for the CDR3 is TGTGCCAGCAGTTCCCCGACAGGGTCGGGGTTTGAGCAGTTCTTC.

The J gene is TRBJ2-7, the V gene TRBV11-2; either TRBD1 or TRBD2 may fit D (5 bases each). The CDR3 extends over 14 amino acids. Deletions cut 5 bases from V and 6 bases from J, with 17 bases between. Per germline, CDR1 SGHAT and CDR2 FQNNGV. The CDR3 sequence is CASSHRDLAPEQYF. In DNA, the CDR3 is TGTGCCAGCAGCCACCGGGACCTAGCCCCCGAGCAGTACTTC. Full variable domain (remainder filled in from reference TRBV11-2 and TRBJ2-7): EAGVAQSPRYKIIEKRQSVAFWCNPISGHATLYWYQQILGQGPKLLIQFQNNGVVDDSQLPKDRFSAERLKGVDSTLKIQPAKLEDSAVYLCASSHRDLAPEQYFGPGTRLTVT.